Included here is one T cell receptor (beta chain) sequence, with context. Its target is unknown. TCRdb keeps only in-frame clones here, not all; method: immunoSEQ multiplex PCR. Of 80,000 to 90,000 clones detected, 75% to 95% appear once; the ten largest clones hold less than 5.5%. V gave up 5 bases and J gave up 7 bases, with 11 bases separating them. The CDR3 length is 13 residues. This entry comes from a study of T cell responses to AZD1222 COVID-19 vaccine. The study, taken as a whole, reports: Donors were mostly white British, more females; clonal diversity possibly underestimated. Seropositive at baseline were only a handful of AZD1222 recipients.

The specimen comprised peripheral blood, sampled 28 days after the second AZD1222 dose. The chain links TRBV12-3 or TRBV12-4 to TRBJ1-4; a possible D gene is TRBD1 (5 bases). The source is an adult who received the AZD1222 COVID-19 vaccine. This CDR3 reads CASSPAGREKLFF. In nucleotides, the CDR3 is TGTGCCAGCAGTCCAGCAGGGCGTGAAAAACTGTTTTTT.